This passage covers 12 T cell receptor beta chains from one sample sequenced in a study of human T cells and chemical hapten exposure. Noted treatment: therapeutic diphenylcyclopropenone sensitization with weekly scalp DPC. The library gave individual cDNA molecules unique molecular identifiers. TCRdb passed the reads through MiXCR, listing each CDR3 protein once. The repertoire consists of roughly 620 distinct CDR3 sequences, with about 63% occurring once and the leading ten covering 5.5% to 8%. Specimen: whole blood, collected before DPC sensitization or 2, 6, or about 24 weeks after (not recorded which). The receptors were gathered from an adult with alopecia areata. Some clones in this sample may be carry-over from other donors' samples. This table probably holds off-target reads from a library built for another chain.

The chain has TRBV20-1 and TRBJ2-7; unclear D gene. Germline CDR1 and CDR2: DFQATT and SNEGSKA (reference sequence). V lost 5 bases and J 3 bases, leaving 8 bases between the germline ends. The CDR3 covers 11 residues. The CDR3 sequence: CSADEDYEQYF. For the CDR3, the DNA is TGCAGTGCTGATGAGGACTACGAGCAGTACTTC.

This clonotype was seen a few times. The chain uses TRBV18 and TRBJ2-2; D is unclear. Germline CDR1 KGHSH, CDR2 LQKENI. V lost 2 bases, J lost 5 bases, and 9 bases lay in between. CDR3 length equals 14 residues. CDR3 DNA: TGTGCCAGCTCACCAGGGTCCGGGACCGGGGAGCTGTTTTTT. As protein: CASSPGSGTGELFF.

This clonotype was counted only a few times. The rearrangement joins TRBV20-1 to TRBJ1-1; no clear D gene. This CDR3 is 13 amino acids long. V gave up 3 bases and J gave up 3 bases, with 11 bases separating them. The germline gives CDR1 DFQATT, CDR2 SNEGSKA (reference sequence). CDR3 sequence: CSARRGVDTEAFF. The CDR3 nucleotides are TGCAGTGCTAGGCGGGGAGTAGACACTGAAGCTTTCTTT.

This chain joins TRBV20-1 and TRBJ2-4, with 9 bases identical to TRBD1. The CDR3 sequence is 13 residues long. V lost 5 bases, J lost 5 bases, and 4 bases stayed unmatched. Germline lookup yields CDR1 DFQATT and CDR2 SNEGSKA (reference sequence). CDR3 in amino acids: CSAVQGAQNIQYF. CDR3 sequence (DNA): TGCAGTGCTGTACAGGGGGCCCAAAACATTCAGTACTTC.

The chain uses TRBV6-5 and TRBJ2-3; the D gene is possibly TRBD2 (5 bases). The germline gives CDR1 MNHEY, CDR2 SVGAGI. Trimming took 8 bases from V and 2 from J, leaving 14 bases between them. The CDR3 extends over 14 amino acids. The DNA of the CDR3 is TGTGCCAGCTTCGGACTCCACAACACAGATACGCAGTATTTT. This codes for CASFGLHNTDTQYF.

V is TRBV7-6 and J is TRBJ1-4; D is ambiguous. The germline V gene encodes CDR1 SGHVS and CDR2 FNYEAQ. V gave up 4 bases and J gave up 0 bases, with 6 bases separating them. The CDR3 totals 14 residues. CDR3 nucleotide sequence: TGTGCCAGCAGCTACCGTGCAACTAATGAAAAACTGTTTTTT. It specifies CASSYRATNEKLFF.

V gene TRBV28 combines with J gene TRBJ2-1; 10 nucleotides match TRBD1. V lost 0 bases to trimming and J lost 8 bases; unmatched junction nucleotides: 10. Germline lookup yields CDR1 MDHEN and CDR2 SYDVKM. There are 17 residues in the CDR3. CDR3 sequence reads: CASSLWDPGQGKDEQFF. As DNA, the CDR3 is TGTGCCAGCAGTTTATGGGACCCGGGACAGGGGAAGGATGAGCAGTTCTTC.

The chain carries TRBV24-1 and TRBJ1-6, with D unclear. The CDR3 is made up of 14 amino acids. V lost 2 bases to trimming and J lost 9 bases, with 10 bases between them. The germline gives CDR1 KGHDR, CDR2 SFDVKD. The CDR3 loop is CATSDSPTSSPLHF. The CDR3 DNA sequence: TGTGCCACCAGTGATTCACCAACCTCTTCACCCCTCCACTTT.

The chain carries TRBV11-2 and TRBJ2-4, with TRBD1 identical over 7 bases. Germline V gene sequence: CDR1 SGHAT, CDR2 FQNNGV. Germline trimming cut 5 bases from V and 0 bases from J; bases unmatched to any gene: 10. CDR3 size: 17 residues. The CDR3: CASSLGRGLLAKNIQYF. The CDR3 DNA reads TGTGCCAGCAGCCTCGGTAGGGGGCTCCTAGCCAAAAACATTCAGTACTTC.

This clonotype was found a few times. This rearrangement joins TRBV6-2 or TRBV6-3 to TRBJ2-6; perhaps TRBD2 as D (6 bases). The germline CDR1 and CDR2 sequences are MNHEY and SVGEGT. This CDR3 contains 18 residues. V lost 8 bases and J lost 1, with 21 bases in between. CDR3 residues: CASGIPPGVYSGANVLTF. CDR3 nucleotides: TGTGCCAGCGGAATCCCTCCGGGAGTTTATTCTGGGGCCAACGTCCTGACTTTC.

V usage is TRBV29-1 and J usage is TRBJ2-3; no clear D. CDR1 and CDR2 (germline): SQVTM, ANQGSEA. The CDR3 covers 16 residues. V was cut by 3 bases and J by 1 base, with 17 bases left in between. CDR3 sequence reads: CSVDPGGRRRTDTQYF. DNA of the CDR3: TGCAGCGTTGATCCCGGTGGGCGGCGGCGCACAGATACGCAGTATTTT.

The V and J genes are TRBV7-2 and TRBJ2-3, with TRBD1 as a possible D gene (6 bases). Per germline, CDR1 SGHTA and CDR2 FQGNSA. The V and J ends lost 4 bases and 0 bases respectively, with 11 bases between them. The CDR3 loop spans 15 amino acids. CDR3 coding DNA: TGTGCCAGCAGCTCCGGACAGACAAGCACAGATACGCAGTATTTT. This codes for CASSSGQTSTDTQYF.